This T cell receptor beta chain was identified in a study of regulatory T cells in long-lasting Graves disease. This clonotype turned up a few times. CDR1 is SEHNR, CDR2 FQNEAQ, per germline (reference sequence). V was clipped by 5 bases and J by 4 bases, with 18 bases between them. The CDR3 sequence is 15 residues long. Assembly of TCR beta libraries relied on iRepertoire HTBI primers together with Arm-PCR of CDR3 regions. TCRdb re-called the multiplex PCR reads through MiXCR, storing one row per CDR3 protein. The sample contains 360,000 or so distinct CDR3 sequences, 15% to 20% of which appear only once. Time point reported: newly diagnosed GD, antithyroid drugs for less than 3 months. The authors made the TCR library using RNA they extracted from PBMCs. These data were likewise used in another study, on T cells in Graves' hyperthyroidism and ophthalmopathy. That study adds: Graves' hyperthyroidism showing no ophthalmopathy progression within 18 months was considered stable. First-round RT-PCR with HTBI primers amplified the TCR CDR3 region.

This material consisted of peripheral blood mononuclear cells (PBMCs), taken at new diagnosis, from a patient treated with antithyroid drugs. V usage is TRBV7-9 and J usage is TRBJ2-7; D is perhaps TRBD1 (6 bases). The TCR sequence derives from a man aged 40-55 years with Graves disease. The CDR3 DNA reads TGTGCCAGCAGCCCCCAGGAGAGGGGGACGTACGAGCAGTACTTC. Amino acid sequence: CASSPQERGTYEQYF.